Listed here are 19 T cell receptor beta chains from one sample, sequenced in a study of metastatic and nonmetastatic thyroid tumors. Patients were all untreated before their thyroid surgery. From the PCR reads, TCRdb re-called clones with MiXCR. Here the sample spans 25,000 to 30,000 clones, around a quarter being singletons. Sequenced material: blood. Receptors were obtained from a female donor with papillary thyroid cancer or a benign thyroid nodule (not recorded which). Some clones in this sample may be carry-over from other donors' samples.

The chain recombines TRBV13 with TRBJ2-7, with 13 bases fitting TRBD2. The J segment lost 7 bases and the V segment lost 7 bases, leaving 22 bases of the junction unmatched. The CDR3 contains 19 residues. CDR1 is PRHDT, CDR2 FYEKMQ, per germline (reference sequence). DNA of the CDR3: TGTGCCAGCATCTCACCGACGGTACAGGTGACTAGCGGGAGGATAGAGCAGTACTTC. This encodes CASISPTVQVTSGRIEQYF.

The chain has TRBV4-2 and TRBJ2-6; perhaps TRBD1 as D (6 bases). Trimming cost V 2 bases and J 3 bases, with 14 bases left between them. Germline loops: CDR1 LGHNA, CDR2 YNFKEQ. The CDR3 length is 17 residues. As DNA, the CDR3 is TGTGCCAGCAGCCAATTTACAGGGATCTTTGGGGCCAACGTCCTGACTTTC. Translation gives CASSQFTGIFGANVLTF.

This clone is medium-sized within its sample. The chain has TRBV5-1 and TRBJ2-3; 14 bases are a match to TRBD2. V dropped 4 bases and J dropped 5; count of bases not matched to a gene: 3. Germline V gives CDR1 SGHRS, CDR2 YFSETQ. The CDR3 runs 15 residues. The chain's CDR3 is CASSGLAGGEDTQYF. In DNA, the CDR3 is TGCGCCAGCAGCGGACTAGCGGGAGGAGAAGATACGCAGTATTTT.

This clone was found many times. The chain is built from TRBV7-8 and TRBJ1-6; a possible D gene is TRBD1 (5 bases). This CDR3 is 17 amino acids long. Germline CDR1 SGHVS, CDR2 FQNEAQ. V lost 5 bases and J lost 1, with 15 bases in between. CDR3 bases: TGTGCCAGCAGCAAAGAAGGGCCAGGGTCCTATAATTCACCCCTCCACTTT. Its translation is CASSKEGPGSYNSPLHF.

This clone was counted many times. The chain combines TRBV19 with TRBJ2-3; 10 nucleotides line up with TRBD2. Per germline, CDR1 LNHDA and CDR2 SQIVND (reference sequence). The CDR3 covers 15 residues. The CDR3 sequence: CAIRASGSSTDTQYF. The DNA for the CDR3 is TGTGCGATAAGAGCTAGCGGGAGCAGCACAGATACGCAGTATTTT.

This clone was detected ten times or more. Other DNA sequences in this sample translate to the same CDR3. This chain connects TRBV12-3 or TRBV12-4 to TRBJ1-1, with D unresolved. CDR3 length: 14 residues. The ends were cut back, 0 bases at V and 1 base at J, with 6 bases in the middle. CDR3 nucleotide sequence: TGTGCCAGCAGTTTAGCGATGCGGAACACTGAAGCTTTCTTT. It specifies CASSLAMRNTEAFF.

To note about this clone: A much larger clonotype is one base distant, so this may be a read error. This chain uses TRBV7-9 with TRBJ1-4, with D perhaps TRBD1 (5 bases). Germline loops: CDR1 SEHNR, CDR2 FQNEAQ (reference sequence). This CDR3 contains 16 residues. The CDR3 sequence is CAISLGVGSTGEKLFF. The CDR3 bases are TGTGCCATCAGCTTAGGGGTGGGCTCAACGGGGGAAAAACTGTTTTTT.

The chain employs TRBV7-8 and TRBJ2-5, with TRBD2 identical over 9 bases. Trimming took 7 bases from V and 2 from J; bases not matched to a gene: 5. The germline V gene encodes CDR1 SGHVS and CDR2 FQNEAQ. This CDR3 has 14 amino acids. The CDR3 DNA reads TGTGCCAGCATCTGGACTAGCGTTCAAGAGACCCAGTACTTC. Translating gives CASIWTSVQETQYF.

Note on this clone: This likely comes from a read error, as the CDR3 has no conserved phenylalanine or tryptophan at its end. This chain uses TRBV7-1 with TRBJ2-1; D might be TRBD1 or TRBD2, each matching 7 bases. TRBV7-1 is known as an ORF, though its function is uncertain. The CDR3 is 19 residues long. The CDR3 nucleotides are TGCGCCAGCAGCTCACCAGGGGGACTATCGGGAGCCGGGGGGAATGAGCAGTTCTCC. Translated: CASSSPGGLSGAGGNEQFS.

The chain uses TRBV12-3 or TRBV12-4 and TRBJ1-1; perhaps TRBD1 as D (5 bases). This CDR3 is 12 amino acids long. Trimming cost V 0 bases and J 9 bases, with 8 bases left between them. CDR3 region: CASSLAGGKAFF. Written as DNA, the CDR3 is TGTGCCAGCAGTTTAGCCGGGGGGAAAGCTTTCTTT.

This clone occurred once. V and J are TRBV30 and TRBJ1-4, with a weak D call TRBD1 (6 bases). CDR3 size: 12 residues. With 5 bases removed from V and 7 bases from J, the gap between germline ends came to 11 bases. Germline CDR1 reads GTSNPN; CDR2 reads SVGIG (reference sequence). The DNA for the CDR3 is TGTGCCTGGTCGACAGGCCCTGAAAAACTGTTTTTT. The encoded protein is CAWSTGPEKLFF.

Only a few counts were recorded for this clone. The chain carries TRBV6-2 or TRBV6-3 and TRBJ2-3; D gene ambiguous. V was pared by 6 bases and J by 0 bases, with 16 bases between. CDR1 is MNHEY, CDR2 SVGEGT, per germline. The CDR3 covers 16 residues. The CDR3 sequence is CASSSDIVTSTDTQYF. The CDR3 region has the DNA TGTGCCAGCAGCTCCGACATTGTAACTAGCACAGATACGCAGTATTTT.

This clone has just a few counts. The chain employs TRBV11-2 and TRBJ2-5, with TRBD2 as a possible D gene (6 bases). Looked up from germline, CDR1 is SGHAT and CDR2 is FQNNGV. The V and J ends lost 0 bases and 1 base respectively, with 12 bases between them. This CDR3 contains 16 residues. CDR3 protein: CASSLDLGGFQETQYF. The CDR3 region has the DNA TGTGCCAGCAGCTTAGATCTGGGGGGATTCCAAGAGACCCAGTACTTC.

This chain links TRBV11-2 with TRBJ2-3; TRBD1 or TRBD2 may be the D gene (5 bases each). V lost 5 bases to trimming and J lost 6 bases, with 21 bases between them. Germline-derived CDR1 and CDR2 are SGHAT and FQNNGV. The CDR3 has 16 amino acids. The CDR3 DNA sequence: TGTGCCAGCAGCCCATCTCTTTGGGGGAGCGCGGATACGCAGTATTTT. Residues: CASSPSLWGSADTQYF.

The sample holds a few counts of this clone. This chain uses TRBV2 with TRBJ2-5; D not certain. This CDR3 comprises 10 residues. Trimming shortened V by 10 bases and J by 5 bases, and 8 bases separated the two germline ends. The germline V gene encodes CDR1 SNHLY and CDR2 FYNNEI. The DNA of the CDR3 is TGTGCCATCATTGGGGAGACCCAGTACTTC. Residues: CAIIGETQYF.

As for this clone: It is likely a read error, because the conserved phenylalanine at the end of the CDR3 is missing. J is TRBJ1-1 and V is TRBV10-3; D possibly corresponds to TRBD1 (6 bases). CDR3 length equals 14 residues. The V gene's germline CDR1 is ENHRY and CDR2 SYGVKD. The CDR3 sequence is CAISGTRGNTGAFL. The CDR3 DNA reads as TGTGCCATCAGTGGGACAAGGGGGAACACTGGAGCTTTCCTT.

This clone is categorized as medium-sized. The chain links TRBV5-1 to TRBJ2-1; 13 bases match TRBD2. Germline V gives CDR1 SGHRS, CDR2 YFSETQ. This CDR3 is 16 amino acids long. J was trimmed by 8 bases and V by 1 base; bases with no gene match: 6. The CDR3 sequence is CASSLPGTSGTDEQFF. CDR3 nucleotide sequence: TGCGCCAGCAGCTTGCCTGGGACTAGCGGGACAGATGAGCAGTTCTTC.

This clone is labeled medium-sized. The V call is TRBV29-1, the J call TRBJ2-1; D is undetermined. Germline assignment: CDR1 SQVTM and CDR2 ANQGSEA. This CDR3 has 12 residues. V lost 4 bases to trimming and J lost 6 bases, with 10 bases between them. The CDR3 spells CSVGGISNEQFF. Written as DNA, the CDR3 is TGCAGCGTTGGAGGTATCTCCAATGAGCAGTTCTTC.

J is TRBJ2-1 and V is TRBV18; the D gene is possibly TRBD2 (6 bases). The CDR3 length is 14 residues. Germline CDR1 is KGHSH and CDR2 is LQKENI. V lost 6 bases, J lost 2 bases, and 11 bases lay in between. CDR3 protein: CASSPGAPYNEQFF. CDR3 DNA sequence: TGTGCCAGCTCCCCGGGAGCCCCCTACAATGAGCAGTTCTTC.